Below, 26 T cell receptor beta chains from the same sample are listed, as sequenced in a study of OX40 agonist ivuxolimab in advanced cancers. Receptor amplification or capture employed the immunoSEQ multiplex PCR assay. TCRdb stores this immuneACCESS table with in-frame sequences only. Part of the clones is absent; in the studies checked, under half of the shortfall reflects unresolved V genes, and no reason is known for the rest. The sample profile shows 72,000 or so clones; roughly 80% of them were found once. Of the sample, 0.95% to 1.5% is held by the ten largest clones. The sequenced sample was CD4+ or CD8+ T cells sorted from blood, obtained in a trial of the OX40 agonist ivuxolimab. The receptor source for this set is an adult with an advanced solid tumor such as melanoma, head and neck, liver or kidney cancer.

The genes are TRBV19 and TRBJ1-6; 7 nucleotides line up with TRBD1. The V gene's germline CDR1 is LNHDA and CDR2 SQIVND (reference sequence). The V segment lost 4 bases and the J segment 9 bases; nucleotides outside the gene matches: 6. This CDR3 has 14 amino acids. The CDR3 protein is CASSTLQGTSPLHF. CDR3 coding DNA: TGTGCCAGTAGTACCCTACAGGGGACTTCACCCCTCCACTTT. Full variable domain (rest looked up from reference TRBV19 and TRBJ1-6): DGGITQSPKYLFRKEGQNVTLSCEQNLNHDAMYWYRQDPGQGLRLIYYSQIVNDFQKGDIAEGYSVSREKKESFPLTVTSAQKNPTAFYLCASSTLQGTSPLHFGNGTRLTVT.

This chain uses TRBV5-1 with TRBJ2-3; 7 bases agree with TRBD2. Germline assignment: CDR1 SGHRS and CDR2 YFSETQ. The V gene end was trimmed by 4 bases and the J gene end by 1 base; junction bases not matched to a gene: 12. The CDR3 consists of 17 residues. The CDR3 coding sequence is TGCGCCAGCAGCCCCTTTGGGGGGAGCGGGGGCACAGATACGCAGTATTTT. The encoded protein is CASSPFGGSGGTDTQYF. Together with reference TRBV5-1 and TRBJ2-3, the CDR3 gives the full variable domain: KAGVTQTPRYLIKTRGQQVTLSCSPISGHRSVSWYQQTPGQGLQFLFEYFSETQRNKGNFPGRFSGRQFSNSRSEMNVSTLELGDSALYLCASSPFGGSGGTDTQYFGPGTRLTVL.

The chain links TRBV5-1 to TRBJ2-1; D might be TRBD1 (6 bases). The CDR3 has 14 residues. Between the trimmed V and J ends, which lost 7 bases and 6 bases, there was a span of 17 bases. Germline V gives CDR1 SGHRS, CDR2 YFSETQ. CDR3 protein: CASGQITGPNEQFF. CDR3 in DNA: TGCGCCAGCGGACAAATCACAGGGCCCAATGAGCAGTTCTTC.

CDR3 loop: CASSVGDREGGELFF. The DNA for the CDR3 is TGTGCCAGCAGCGTCGGGGACAGGGAGGGCGGGGAGCTGTTTTTT. The chain combines TRBV9 with TRBJ2-2; 9 bases match TRBD1. The CDR3 runs 15 residues. Germline CDR1 SGDLS, CDR2 YYNGEE. After removal of 2 bases from V and 7 bases from J, the junction contained 6 bases not matched to a gene.

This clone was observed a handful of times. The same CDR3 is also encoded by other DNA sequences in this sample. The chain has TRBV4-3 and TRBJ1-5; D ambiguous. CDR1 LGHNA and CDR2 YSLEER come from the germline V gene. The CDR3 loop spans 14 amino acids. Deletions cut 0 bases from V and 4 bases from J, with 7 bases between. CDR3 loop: CASSQDSGNQPQHF. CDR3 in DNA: TGCGCCAGCAGCCAAGACTCAGGTAATCAGCCCCAGCATTTT.

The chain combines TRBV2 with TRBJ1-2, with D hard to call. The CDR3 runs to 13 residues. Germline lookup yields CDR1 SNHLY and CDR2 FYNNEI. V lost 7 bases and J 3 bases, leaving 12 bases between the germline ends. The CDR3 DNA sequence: TGTGCCAGCACGGGGTTTTCCGACTATGGCTACACCTTC. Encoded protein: CASTGFSDYGYTF. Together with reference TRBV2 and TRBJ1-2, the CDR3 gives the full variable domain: EPEVTQTPSHQVTQMGQEVILRCVPISNHLYFYWYRQILGQKVEFLVSFYNNEISEKSEIFDDQFSVERPDGSNFTLKIRSTKLEDSAMYFCASTGFSDYGYTFGSGTRLTVV.

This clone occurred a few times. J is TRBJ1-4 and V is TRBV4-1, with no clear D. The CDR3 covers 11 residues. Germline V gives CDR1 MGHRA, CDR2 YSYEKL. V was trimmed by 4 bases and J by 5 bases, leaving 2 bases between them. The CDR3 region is CASSLNEKLFF. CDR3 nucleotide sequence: TGCGCCAGCAGCCTGAATGAAAAACTGTTTTTT.

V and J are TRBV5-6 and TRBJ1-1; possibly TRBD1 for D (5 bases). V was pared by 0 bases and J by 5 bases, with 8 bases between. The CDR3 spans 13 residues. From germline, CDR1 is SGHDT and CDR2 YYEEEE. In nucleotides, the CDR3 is TGTGCCAGCAGCTTGGTGGCAGGGACTGAAGCTTTCTTT. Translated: CASSLVAGTEAFF. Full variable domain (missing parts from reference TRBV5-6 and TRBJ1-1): DAGVTQSPTHLIKTRGQQVTLRCSPKSGHDTVSWYQQALGQGPQFIFQYYEEEERQRGNFPDRFSGHQFPNYSSELNVNALLLGDSALYLCASSLVAGTEAFFGQGTRLTVV.

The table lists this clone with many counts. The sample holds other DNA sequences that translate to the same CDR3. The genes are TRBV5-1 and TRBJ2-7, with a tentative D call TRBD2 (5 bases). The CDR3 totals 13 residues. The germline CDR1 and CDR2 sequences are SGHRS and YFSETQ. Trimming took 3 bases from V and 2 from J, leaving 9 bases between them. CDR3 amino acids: CASSSDGAYEQYF. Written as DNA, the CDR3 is TGCGCCAGCAGCTCGGACGGGGCCTACGAGCAGTACTTC.

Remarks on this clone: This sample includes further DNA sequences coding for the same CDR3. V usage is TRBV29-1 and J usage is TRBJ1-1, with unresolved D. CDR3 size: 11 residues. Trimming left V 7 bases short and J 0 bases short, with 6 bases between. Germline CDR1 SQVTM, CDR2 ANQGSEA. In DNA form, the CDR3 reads TGCAGCGCCTACTTGAACACTGAAGCTTTCTTT. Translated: CSAYLNTEAFF. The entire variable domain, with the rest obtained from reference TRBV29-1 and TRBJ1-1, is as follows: SAVISQKPSRDICQRGTSLTIQCQVDSQVTMMFWYRQQPGQSLTLIATANQGSEATYESGFVIDKFPISRPNLTFSTLTVSNMSPEDSSIYLCSAYLNTEAFFGQGTRLTVV.

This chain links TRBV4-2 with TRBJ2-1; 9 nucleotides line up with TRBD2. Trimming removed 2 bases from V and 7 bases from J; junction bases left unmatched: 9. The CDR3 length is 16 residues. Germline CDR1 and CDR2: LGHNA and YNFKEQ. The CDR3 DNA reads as TGTGCCAGCAGCCAATACACTAGCGGGCAAAGGAATGAGCAGTTCTTC. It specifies CASSQYTSGQRNEQFF.

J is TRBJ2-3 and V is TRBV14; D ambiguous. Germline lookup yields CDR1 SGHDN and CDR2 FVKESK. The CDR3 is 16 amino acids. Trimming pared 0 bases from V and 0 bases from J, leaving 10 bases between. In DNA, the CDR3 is TGTGCCAGCAGCCAAGATCTTGAGAGTAGCACAGATACGCAGTATTTT. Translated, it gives CASSQDLESSTDTQYF. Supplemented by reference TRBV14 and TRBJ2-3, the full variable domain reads EAGVTQFPSHSVIEKGQTVTLRCDPISGHDNLYWYRRVMGKEIKFLLHFVKESKQDESGMPNNRFLAERTGGTYSTLKVQPAELEDSGVYFCASSQDLESSTDTQYFGPGTRLTVL.

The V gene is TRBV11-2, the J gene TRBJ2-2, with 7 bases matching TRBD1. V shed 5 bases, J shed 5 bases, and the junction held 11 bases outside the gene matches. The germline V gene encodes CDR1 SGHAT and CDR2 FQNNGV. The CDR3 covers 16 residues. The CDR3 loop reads CASSPGRGGNTGELFF. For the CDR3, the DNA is TGTGCCAGCAGCCCAGGGAGAGGGGGCAATACCGGGGAGCTGTTTTTT.

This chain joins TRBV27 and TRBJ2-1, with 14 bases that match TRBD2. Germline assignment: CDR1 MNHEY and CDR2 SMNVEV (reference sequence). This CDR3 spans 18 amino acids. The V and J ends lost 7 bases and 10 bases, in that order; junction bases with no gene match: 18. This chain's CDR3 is CASIPGLAGGILVGEQFF. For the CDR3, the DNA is TGTGCCAGCATCCCTGGACTAGCGGGGGGTATACTTGTAGGGGAGCAGTTCTTC.

CDR3 in amino acids: CASSATSGGAYNEQFF. Here the CDR3 DNA reads TGCGCCAGCAGCGCGACTAGCGGGGGGGCATACAATGAGCAGTTCTTC. The rearrangement joins TRBV5-1 to TRBJ2-1, with TRBD2 matching over 14 bases. V trimming: 4 bases; J trimming: 4 bases; junction bases outside the gene matches: 4. In germline, CDR1 is SGHRS, CDR2 YFSETQ. This CDR3 has 16 residues.

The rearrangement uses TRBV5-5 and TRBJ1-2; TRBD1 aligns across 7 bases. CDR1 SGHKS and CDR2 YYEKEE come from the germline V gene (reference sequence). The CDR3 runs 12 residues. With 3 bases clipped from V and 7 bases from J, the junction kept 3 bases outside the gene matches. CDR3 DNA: TGTGCCAGCAGCTGGGCAGGGGGTGGCTACACCTTC. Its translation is CASSWAGGGYTF.

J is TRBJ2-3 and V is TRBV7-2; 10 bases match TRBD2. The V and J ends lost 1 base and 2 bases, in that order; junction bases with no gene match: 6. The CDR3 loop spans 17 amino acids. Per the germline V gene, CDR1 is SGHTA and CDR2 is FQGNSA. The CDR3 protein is CASSLVGLAADTDTQYF. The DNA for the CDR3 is TGTGCCAGCAGCTTAGTAGGACTAGCGGCTGACACAGATACGCAGTATTTT.

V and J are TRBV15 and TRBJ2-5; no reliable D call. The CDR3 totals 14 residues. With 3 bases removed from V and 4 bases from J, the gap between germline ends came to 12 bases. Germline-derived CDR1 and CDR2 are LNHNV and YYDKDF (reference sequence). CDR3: CATSRASGGETQYF. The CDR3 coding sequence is TGTGCCACCAGCAGGGCCTCGGGTGGAGAGACCCAGTACTTC.

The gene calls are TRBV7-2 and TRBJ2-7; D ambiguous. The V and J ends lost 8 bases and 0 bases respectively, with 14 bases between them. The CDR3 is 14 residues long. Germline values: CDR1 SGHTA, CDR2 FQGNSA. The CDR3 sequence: CASQPGSLSYEQYF. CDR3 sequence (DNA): TGTGCCAGCCAGCCGGGCTCCCTCTCCTACGAGCAGTACTTC.

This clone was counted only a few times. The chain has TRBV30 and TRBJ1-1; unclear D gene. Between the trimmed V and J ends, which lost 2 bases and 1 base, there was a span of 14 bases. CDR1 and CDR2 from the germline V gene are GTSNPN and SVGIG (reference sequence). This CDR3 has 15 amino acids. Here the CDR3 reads CAWSLNEWPNTEAFF. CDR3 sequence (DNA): TGTGCCTGGAGTCTCAACGAGTGGCCGAACACTGAAGCTTTCTTT.

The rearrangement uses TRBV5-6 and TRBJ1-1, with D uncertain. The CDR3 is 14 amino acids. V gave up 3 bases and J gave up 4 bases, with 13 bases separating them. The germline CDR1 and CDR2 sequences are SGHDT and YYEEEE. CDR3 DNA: TGTGCCAGCAGCTCACGGGCACGCGGCACTGAAGCTTTCTTT. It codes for CASSSRARGTEAFF. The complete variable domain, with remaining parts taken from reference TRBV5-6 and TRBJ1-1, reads DAGVTQSPTHLIKTRGQQVTLRCSPKSGHDTVSWYQQALGQGPQFIFQYYEEEERQRGNFPDRFSGHQFPNYSSELNVNALLLGDSALYLCASSSRARGTEAFFGQGTRLTVV.

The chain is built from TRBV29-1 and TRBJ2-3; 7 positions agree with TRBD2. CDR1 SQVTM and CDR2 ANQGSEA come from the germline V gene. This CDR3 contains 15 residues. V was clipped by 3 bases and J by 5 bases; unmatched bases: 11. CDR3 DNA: TGCAGCGTTGATAGGGGCCGACCGGGGGGAGATACGCAGTATTTT. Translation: CSVDRGRPGGDTQYF.

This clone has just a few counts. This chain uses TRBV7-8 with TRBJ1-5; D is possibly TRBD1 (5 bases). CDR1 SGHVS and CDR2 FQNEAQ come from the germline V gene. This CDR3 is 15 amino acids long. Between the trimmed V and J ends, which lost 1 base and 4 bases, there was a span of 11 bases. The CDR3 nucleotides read TGTGCCAGCAGCTTAGACGGGGCAGTTAATCAGCCCCAGCATTTT. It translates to CASSLDGAVNQPQHF.

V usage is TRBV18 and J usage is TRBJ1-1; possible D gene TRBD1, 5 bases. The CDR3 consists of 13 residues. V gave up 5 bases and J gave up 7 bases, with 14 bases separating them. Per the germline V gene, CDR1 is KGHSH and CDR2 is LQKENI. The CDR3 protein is CASSLGGTIEAFF. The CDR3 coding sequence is TGTGCCAGCTCATTGGGGGGAACAATTGAAGCTTTCTTT.

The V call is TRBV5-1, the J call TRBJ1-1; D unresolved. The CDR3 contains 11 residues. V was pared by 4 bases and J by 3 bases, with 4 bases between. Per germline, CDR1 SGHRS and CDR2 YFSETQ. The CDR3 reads CASSGDTEAFF. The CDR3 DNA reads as TGCGCCAGCAGCGGGGACACTGAAGCTTTCTTT. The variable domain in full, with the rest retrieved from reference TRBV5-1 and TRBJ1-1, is KAGVTQTPRYLIKTRGQQVTLSCSPISGHRSVSWYQQTPGQGLQFLFEYFSETQRNKGNFPGRFSGRQFSNSRSEMNVSTLELGDSALYLCASSGDTEAFFGQGTRLTVV.

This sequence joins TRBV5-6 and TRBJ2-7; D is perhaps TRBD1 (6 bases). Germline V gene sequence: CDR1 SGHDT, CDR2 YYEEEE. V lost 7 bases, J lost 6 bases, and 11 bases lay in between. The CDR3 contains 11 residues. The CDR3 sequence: CASRQGPEQYF. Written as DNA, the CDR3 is TGTGCCAGCCGGCAGGGGCCCGAGCAGTACTTC.